This T cell receptor beta chain was observed in a study of T-cell memory formation after mild COVID-19. Via MiXCR, TCRdb re-called the 5' RACE reads, giving one row per CDR3 protein. The table records 350,000 or so distinct CDR3 sequences, roughly 21% of them present only once. Germline V lookup: CDR1 LNHDA, CDR2 SQIVND (reference sequence). The CDR3 length is 15 residues. Between the trimmed V and J ends, which lost 6 bases and 0 bases, there was a span of 12 bases. The clonotype originates from an adult woman who had mild COVID-19 (a few samples of this study predate the infection). Cell type and time point are not known. Specimen: PBMCs or a T cell subset sorted from them (not recorded which). The rearrangement joins TRBV19 to TRBJ2-1, with unresolved D. The DNA for the CDR3 is TGTGCCAGTAGAGAACTAAGTCTCTCCTACAATGAGCAGTTCTTC. Its protein product is CASRELSLSYNEQFF.